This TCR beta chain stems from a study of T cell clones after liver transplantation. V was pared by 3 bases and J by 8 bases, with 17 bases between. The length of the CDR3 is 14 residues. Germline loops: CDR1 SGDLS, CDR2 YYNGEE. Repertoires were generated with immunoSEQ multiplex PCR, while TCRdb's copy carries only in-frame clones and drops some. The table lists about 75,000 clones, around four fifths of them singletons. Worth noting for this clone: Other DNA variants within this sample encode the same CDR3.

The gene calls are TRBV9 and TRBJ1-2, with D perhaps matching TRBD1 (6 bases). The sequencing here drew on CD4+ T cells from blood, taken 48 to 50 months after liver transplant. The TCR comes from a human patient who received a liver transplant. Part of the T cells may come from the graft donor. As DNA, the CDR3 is TGTGCCAGCAGCGGGGGGCCACTATCCGGGGGCTACACCTTC. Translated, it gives CASSGGPLSGGYTF.